The clone carrying this T cell receptor beta chain was seen repeatedly, ten times or more. Its antigen is still unknown. This sample stems from a study of early T cells in non-severe SARS-CoV-2 infection. Across the whole study: From unsorted whole blood, bulk RNA was sequenced, and the chains remained unpaired. Points from the study as a whole: Private and CD4 specificities were missed by VDJdb matching, skewed to anti-spike CD8.

V lost 0 bases and J lost 5, with 14 bases in between. The germline V gene encodes CDR1 LGHDT and CDR2 YNNKEL (reference sequence). This CDR3 is built from 16 residues. The protocol attached unique molecular identifiers to individual cDNA molecules. Each CDR3 protein is one row after TCRdb ran MiXCR on the 5' RACE reads. The top ten clones hold approximately 4.7% of a sample with approximately 90,000 distinct CDR3 sequences, approximately 9.9% of them seen once. V is TRBV3-1 and J is TRBJ1-5; perhaps TRBD1 as D (5 bases). This material consisted of whole blood, taken at baseline. The TCR sequence derives from an adult who was a healthcare worker with PCR-confirmed SARS-CoV-2 infection or an uninfected control (not recorded which). The CDR3 loop reads CASSQDSGHPDQPQHF. CDR3 DNA sequence: TGTGCCAGCAGCCAAGATTCCGGACATCCGGATCAGCCCCAGCATTTT.